The source of this T cell receptor (beta chain) is a study of PD-1 blockade in mismatch repair-deficient tumors (dated by TCRdb to about 2017). For context, the study as a whole: The trial enrolled more than 85 consecutive patients with 12 mismatch repair-deficient cancer types between late 2013 and 2016, all previously treated and progressing. Tumor-associated T cell clones were tracked in the peripheral blood of patients responding to PD-1 blockade by deep sequencing of TCR CDR3 regions. The study at large found these results: After pembrolizumab, tumor-resident clones, which were often undetectable in blood before treatment, expanded rapidly and then contracted, generally ahead of radiologic responses.

A note on this clone: Its antigen is unknown. No base quality information exists; no much larger clone differs at one position.

The library was produced with the immunoSEQ multiplex PCR assay. TCRdb carries this immuneACCESS record with in-frame sequences only. Its versions omit some clonotypes, under half of them owing to an unresolved V gene in the studies checked, with the rest unexplained. For this sample the table gives 17,000 or so clones, of which 84% were detected only once. Roughly 1.7% of the sample belongs to the ten largest clones. CDR1 and CDR2, looked up from the germline V gene, are SGHTA and FQGTGA. From cysteine to phenylalanine, the CDR3 is 15 amino acids long. The retained sequence is limited to the CDR3, 45 bases, with the frame set at the first base. V loses 5 bases, J loses 0 bases, and the germline ends lie 14 bases apart. For every enrolled patient, mismatch repair deficiency was confirmed by either polymerase chain reaction or immunohistochemistry. Three patients who responded to pembrolizumab therapy underwent TCR sequencing. Pembrolizumab PD-1 blockade was prospectively tested in advanced mismatch repair-deficient cancers, regardless of tissue of origin, in the phase II trial. Peripheral blood T cell samples were serially collected before and at multiple times after PD-1 blockade was started. Blood sampling times were reported as weeks after the first pembrolizumab dose.

Recombination connected TRBV7-3 to TRBJ2-7; perhaps TRBD1 is the D gene, with 7 bases matching. Sequenced here: PBMCs, sampled less than 25 weeks after starting pembrolizumab. The sequence came from an adult with mismatch repair-deficient cancer. The encoded CDR3 is CASSPGDSRSYEQYF. The DNA reads TGTGCCAGCAGCCCGGGGGACAGCCGCTCCTACGAGCAGTACTTC.